This is a list of T cell receptor beta chains from one sample in a study of shared clonotypes between healthy human individuals. Using immunoSEQ multiplex PCR, the repertoire was profiled, and TCRdb retains in-frame clones only, with some absent. The sample yields approximately 650,000 clones, about 95% seen once. The specimen was naive CD8+ T cells sorted from blood. These receptors were obtained from a woman aged 25-40 years in good health. Both conserved end residues are part of each CDR3. A D gene is named only where the DNA matches it firmly. Expanded clones are given a class, and other clones once, few, many or no size at all.

clone size	V gene	J gene	D gene	CDR3 protein	CDR3 DNA
.	TRBV11-2	TRBJ2-7	.	CASSLVTRVGGSYEQYF	TGTGCCAGCAGCTTAGTCACTCGAGTTGGGGGGAGCTACGAGCAGTACTTC
.	TRBV10-1	TRBJ2-1	TRBD2	CASSDRGTSSYNEQFF	TGCGCCAGCAGTGATCGCGGGACTAGCTCCTACAATGAGCAGTTCTTC
.	TRBV27	TRBJ2-1	TRBD2	CASSLGGSSYNEQFF	TGTGCCAGCAGTTTGGGCGGGAGCTCCTACAATGAGCAGTTCTTC
.	TRBV27	TRBJ2-7	.	CASSLSGGEGVYEQYF	TGTGCCAGCAGTTTATCAGGGGGAGAGGGCGTCTACGAGCAGTACTTC
once	TRBV27	TRBJ2-7	TRBD1	CASSISWDRDHEQYF	TGTGCCAGCAGTATTAGTTGGGACAGGGATCACGAGCAGTACTTC
.	TRBV6-4	TRBJ2-1	.	CASSRGLAGYNEQFF	TGTGCCAGCAGTCGAGGGTTGGCGGGATACAATGAGCAGTTCTTC
.	TRBV9	TRBJ2-2	TRBD1	CASSGHKPGQGNTGELFF	TGTGCCAGCAGCGGACACAAACCGGGACAGGGAAACACCGGGGAGCTGTTTTTT
.	TRBV7-3	TRBJ2-1	TRBD2	CASSILAGRYNEQFF	TGTGCCAGCAGCATACTAGCGGGTCGTTACAATGAGCAGTTCTTC
.	TRBV6-5	TRBJ1-1	.	CASSYSVVGMNTEAFF	TGTGCCAGCAGTTACTCGGTCGTGGGGATGAACACTGAAGCTTTCTTT
.	TRBV14	TRBJ2-3	TRBD2	CASSQPQGLAGTDTQYF	TGTGCCAGCAGCCAACCGCAGGGACTAGCGGGCACAGATACGCAGTATTTT
.	TRBV25-1	TRBJ2-1	.	CASRGKLLNEQFF	TGTGCCAGCAGAGGGAAACTTCTAAATGAGCAGTTCTTC
.	TRBV4-1	TRBJ1-2	.	CASSQDPAGVYGYTF	TGCGCCAGCAGCCAAGATCCGGCAGGGGTTTATGGCTACACCTTC
.	TRBV4-2	TRBJ1-6	.	CASSPAGDRYNSPLHF	TGTGCCAGCAGCCCCGCGGGGGACCGTTATAATTCACCCCTCCACTTT
.	TRBV6-5	TRBJ1-5	.	CASSYRTGDQPQHF	TGTGCCAGCAGTTACCGGACGGGAGATCAGCCCCAGCATTTT